Sequencing of this T cell receptor beta chain was carried out in a study of Graves' ophthalmopathy and Graves' hyperthyroidism. General study results and limits: Ophthalmopathy progression was predicted with 70.59% sensitivity and 72% to 75% specificity.

Amplification from RNA transcripts yielded the TCR beta CDR3 regions. HTBI primers were employed in first-round RT-PCR, then a second-round multiplex PCR followed. One entry per CDR3 protein, called by TCRdb with MiXCR from the multiplex PCR reads. The sample has over a million distinct CDR3 sequences, about two fifths seen once. The CDR3 consists of 14 residues. The V and J ends lost 4 bases and 0 bases respectively, with 9 bases between them. In germline, CDR1 is LNHDA, CDR2 SQIVND (reference sequence). This clonotype was detected ten times or more. Antigen specificity is unknown. The V call is TRBV19, the J call TRBJ1-1; D is unresolved. The clonotype was recovered from an adult man with Graves' hyperthyroidism. Material: peripheral blood or thyroid tissue (not recorded which). Here the CDR3 reads CASSTSGLNTEAFF. Here the CDR3 DNA reads TGTGCCAGTAGTACGAGCGGGCTGAACACTGAAGCTTTCTTT.